Each of the 4 T cell receptor beta chains below was sequenced from the same sample in a study of blood T cell repertoires in COVID-19. Profiling relied on immunoSEQ multiplex PCR, and the TCRdb table lists in-frame clones only, not all of them. The sample lists approximately 120,000 clones, around 83% occurring once. The material sequenced was peripheral blood. These TCRs come from a woman of 80 years or more with COVID-19, enrolled during active disease.

V and J are TRBV10-1 and TRBJ2-1; 8 bases line up with TRBD1. The CDR3 has 17 residues. The J segment lost 6 bases and the V segment lost 2 bases, leaving 12 bases of the junction unmatched. Looked up from germline, CDR1 is WNHNN and CDR2 is SYGVQD (reference sequence). The CDR3: CASSEKNRDRRLNEQFF. CDR3 sequence (DNA): TGCGCCAGCAGTGAGAAAAACCGGGACAGGAGGCTCAATGAGCAGTTCTTC.

This clone has only a few counts. The V call is TRBV5-1, the J call TRBJ1-4; D may be TRBD1 (6 bases). This CDR3 is built from 15 residues. Trimming shortened V by 0 bases and J by 7 bases, and 13 bases separated the two germline ends. From germline, CDR1 is SGHRS and CDR2 YFSETQ. Here the CDR3 reads CASSLDGQGTEKLFF. The CDR3 DNA reads as TGCGCCAGCAGCTTGGACGGCCAGGGGACTGAAAAACTGTTTTTT.

The CDR3 reads CASSLSGPGGNQPQHF. The CDR3 coding sequence is TGTGCCAGCAGCTTGTCAGGCCCAGGGGGCAATCAGCCCCAGCATTTT. J is TRBJ1-5 and V is TRBV5-6, with D maybe TRBD1 (6 bases). V shed 1 base and J shed 2 bases, with 13 bases lying between them. Germline lookup yields CDR1 SGHDT and CDR2 YYEEEE. The CDR3 extends over 16 amino acids.

V usage is TRBV7-2 and J usage is TRBJ2-1; 9 bases fit TRBD2. The V and J ends lost 0 bases and 5 bases, in that order; junction bases with no gene match: 2. The CDR3 loop spans 15 amino acids. Per germline, CDR1 SGHTA and CDR2 FQGNSA. CDR3 sequence: CASSLASGSHNEQFF. The CDR3 DNA reads as TGTGCCAGCAGCTTAGCTAGCGGGAGCCACAATGAGCAGTTCTTC. The full variable domain, in which reference TRBV7-2 and TRBJ2-1 provide the parts outside the CDR3, is GAGVSQSPSNKVTEKGKDVELRCDPISGHTALYWYRQSLGQGLEFLIYFQGNSAPDKSGLPSDRFSAERTGGSVSTLTIQRTQQEDSAVYLCASSLASGSHNEQFFGPGTRLTVL.